Listed here are 9 T cell receptor beta chains from one sample, sequenced in a study of T cell changes during pregnancy in multiple sclerosis. The table came from immunoSEQ multiplex PCR; TCRdb's copy has only in-frame clones and leaves some out. Among 90,000 or so clones listed, approximately 90% were seen once. Here the sequenced sample was peripheral blood, taken in the first trimester of pregnancy. These receptors were taken from a female donor in good health, enrolled as a control in a pregnancy study.

The chain has TRBV9 and TRBJ1-2; tentatively, D is TRBD1 (6 bases). The V gene lost 3 bases and the J gene lost 2 bases, with 17 bases spanning the gap. The CDR3 covers 16 residues. CDR1 SGDLS and CDR2 YYNGEE come from the germline V gene. CDR3 DNA: TGTGCCAGCAGCGAGGGTTTGGGGGGGCGAAACTATGGCTACACCTTC. Translated, it gives CASSEGLGGRNYGYTF.

V and J are TRBV9 and TRBJ1-2, with D perhaps TRBD1 (5 bases). Germline V lookup: CDR1 SGDLS, CDR2 YYNGEE. The length of the CDR3 is 18 residues. The V gene lost 0 bases and the J gene lost 2 bases, with 20 bases spanning the gap. For the CDR3, the DNA is TGTGCCAGCAGCGTAGGAGGCAGGGAACGTACTGTCAACTATGGCTACACCTTC. As protein: CASSVGGRERTVNYGYTF.

The chain is built from TRBV6-1 and TRBJ2-3; D may be TRBD2 (6 bases). The V gene lost 6 bases and the J gene lost 0 bases, with 10 bases spanning the gap. Per germline, CDR1 MNHNS and CDR2 SASEGT. CDR3 length: 14 residues. CDR3 sequence: CASRSGLSTDTQYF. The CDR3, as DNA: TGTGCCAGCAGATCGGGACTTAGCACAGATACGCAGTATTTT.

The V and J genes are TRBV7-9 and TRBJ1-4, with TRBD1 identical over 7 bases. The V gene's germline CDR1 is SEHNR and CDR2 FQNEAQ (reference sequence). The CDR3 loop spans 15 amino acids. Trimming at V came to 8 bases and at J to 6 bases, leaving 12 bases not matched to a gene. As DNA, the CDR3 is TGTGCCAGCGCGAACCTCGGTACAGGGGATGAAAAACTGTTTTTT. Residues: CASANLGTGDEKLFF.

This clone was picked up a small number of times. V is TRBV7-6 and J is TRBJ1-1; D is perhaps TRBD1 (6 bases). The CDR3 is 14 residues long. CDR1 is SGHVS, CDR2 FNYEAQ, per germline. The V end was cut by 5 bases, the J end by 4 bases, with 14 bases between. CDR3 in amino acids: CASSRYGQSTEAFF. DNA for the CDR3: TGTGCCAGCAGCCGATATGGACAGAGCACTGAAGCTTTCTTT. The full variable domain, in which reference TRBV7-6 and TRBJ1-1 provide the parts outside the CDR3, is GAGVSQSPRYKVTKRGQDVALRCDPISGHVSLYWYRQALGQGPEFLTYFNYEAQQDKSGLPNDRFSAERPEGSISTLTIQRTEQRDSAMYRCASSRYGQSTEAFFGQGTRLTVV.

V usage is TRBV28 and J usage is TRBJ1-5; weak D call: TRBD1 (6 bases). CDR3 length: 15 amino acids. The V gene's germline CDR1 is MDHEN and CDR2 SYDVKM. The V gene lost 4 bases and the J gene lost 3 bases, with 13 bases spanning the gap. The CDR3 sequence: CASSYTGSHNQPQHF. The CDR3 region has the DNA TGTGCCAGCAGTTACACAGGGTCCCACAATCAGCCCCAGCATTTT.

The V and J genes are TRBV5-6 and TRBJ2-1, with D perhaps TRBD2 (6 bases). The CDR3 spans 14 residues. Germline CDR1 SGHDT, CDR2 YYEEEE. The V gene lost 3 bases and the J gene lost 3 bases, with 10 bases spanning the gap. DNA of the CDR3: TGTGCCAGCAGCTGGGGACTGTTCTACAATGAGCAGTTCTTC. This translates into CASSWGLFYNEQFF.

The rearrangement joins TRBV6-4 to TRBJ1-6; the D gene is possibly TRBD1 (5 bases). CDR3 length equals 13 residues. V lost 6 bases to trimming and J lost 10 bases, with 13 bases between them. Germline values: CDR1 MRHNA, CDR2 SNTAGT. The CDR3 loop reads CASSRDYGSPLHF. CDR3 bases: TGTGCCAGCAGCAGGGATTATGGATCACCCCTCCACTTT.

This chain joins TRBV7-2 and TRBJ1-2, with D hard to call. Between the trimmed V and J ends, which lost 5 bases and 0 bases, there was a span of 7 bases. The CDR3 runs 13 residues. Germline-derived CDR1 and CDR2 are SGHTA and FQGNSA. The CDR3 DNA reads as TGTGCCAGCAGCCCCACAGCTAACTATGGCTACACCTTC. The encoded protein is CASSPTANYGYTF.